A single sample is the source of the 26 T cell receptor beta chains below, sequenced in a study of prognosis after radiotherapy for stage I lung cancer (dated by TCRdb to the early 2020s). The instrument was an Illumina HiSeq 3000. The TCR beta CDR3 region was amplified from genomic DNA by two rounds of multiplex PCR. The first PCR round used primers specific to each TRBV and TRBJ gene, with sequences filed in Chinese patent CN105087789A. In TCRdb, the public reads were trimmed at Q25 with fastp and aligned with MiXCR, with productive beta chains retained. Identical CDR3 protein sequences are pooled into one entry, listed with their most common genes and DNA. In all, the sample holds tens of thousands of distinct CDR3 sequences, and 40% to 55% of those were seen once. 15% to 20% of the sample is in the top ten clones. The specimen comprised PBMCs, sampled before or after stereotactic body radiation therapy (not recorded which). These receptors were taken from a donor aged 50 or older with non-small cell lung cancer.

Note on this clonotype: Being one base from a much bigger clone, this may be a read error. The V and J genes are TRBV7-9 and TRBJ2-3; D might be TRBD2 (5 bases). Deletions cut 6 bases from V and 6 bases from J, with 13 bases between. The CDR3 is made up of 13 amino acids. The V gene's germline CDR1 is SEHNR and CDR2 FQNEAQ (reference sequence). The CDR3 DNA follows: TGTGCCAGCAGACTCTTAGGCGGGGATACGCAGTATTTT. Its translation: CASRLLGGDTQYF.

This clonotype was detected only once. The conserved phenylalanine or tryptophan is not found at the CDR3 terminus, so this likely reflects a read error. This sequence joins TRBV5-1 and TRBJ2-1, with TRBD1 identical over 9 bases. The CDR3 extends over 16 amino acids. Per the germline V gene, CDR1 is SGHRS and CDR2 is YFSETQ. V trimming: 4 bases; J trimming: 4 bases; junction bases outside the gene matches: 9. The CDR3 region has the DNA TGCGCCAGCAGCGATTCAACAGGGGGCTATTACAATGAGCAGTTCCTC. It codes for CASSDSTGGYYNEQFL.

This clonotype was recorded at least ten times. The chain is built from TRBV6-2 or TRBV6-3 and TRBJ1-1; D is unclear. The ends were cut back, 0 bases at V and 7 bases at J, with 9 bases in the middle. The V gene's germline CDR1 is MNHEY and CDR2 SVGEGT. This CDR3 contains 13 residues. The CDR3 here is CASSYSTGGEAFF. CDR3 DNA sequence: TGTGCCAGCAGTTACTCTACGGGCGGTGAAGCTTTCTTT.

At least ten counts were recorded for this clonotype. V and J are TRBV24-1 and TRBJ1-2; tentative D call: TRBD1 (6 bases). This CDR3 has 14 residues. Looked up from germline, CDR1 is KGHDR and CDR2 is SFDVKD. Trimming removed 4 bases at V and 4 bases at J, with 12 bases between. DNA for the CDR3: TGTGCCACCAGTGACCAAGACAGGAGCTATGGCTACACCTTC. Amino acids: CATSDQDRSYGYTF.

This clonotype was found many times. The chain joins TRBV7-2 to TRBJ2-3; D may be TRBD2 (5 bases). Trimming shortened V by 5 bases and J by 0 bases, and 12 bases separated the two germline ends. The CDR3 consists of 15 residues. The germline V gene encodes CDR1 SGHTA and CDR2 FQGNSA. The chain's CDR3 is CASSPAGLSTDTQYF. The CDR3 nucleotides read TGTGCCAGCAGCCCCGCCGGACTCAGCACAGATACGCAGTATTTT.

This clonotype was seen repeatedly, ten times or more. The DNA of the CDR3 is TGTGCCAGCAGCCCGATGTCTTTAGCGGCTCTAGCGGGCACAGATACGCAGTATTTT. It specifies CASSPMSLAALAGTDTQYF. V gene TRBV14 combines with J gene TRBJ2-3; 7 bases are shared with TRBD2. This CDR3 is 19 amino acids long. Germline V gene sequence: CDR1 SGHDN, CDR2 FVKESK. V gave up 4 bases and J gave up 1 base; unmatched junction bases: 17.

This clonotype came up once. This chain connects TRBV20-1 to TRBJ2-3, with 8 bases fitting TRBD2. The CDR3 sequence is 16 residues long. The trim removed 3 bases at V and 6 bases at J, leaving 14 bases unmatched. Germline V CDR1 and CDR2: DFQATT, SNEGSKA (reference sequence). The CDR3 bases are TGCAGTGCTAGCCCCACCACTAGCGGTATAGAGGATACGCAGTATTTT. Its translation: CSASPTTSGIEDTQYF.

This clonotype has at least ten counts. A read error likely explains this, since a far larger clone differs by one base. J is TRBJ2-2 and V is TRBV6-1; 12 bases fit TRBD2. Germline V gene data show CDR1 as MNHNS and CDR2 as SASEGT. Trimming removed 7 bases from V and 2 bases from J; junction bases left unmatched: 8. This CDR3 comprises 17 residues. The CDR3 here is CASIWGLAGLNTGELFF. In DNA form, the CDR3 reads TGTGCCAGCATTTGGGGACTAGCGGGTCTCAACACCGGGGAGCTGTTTTTT.

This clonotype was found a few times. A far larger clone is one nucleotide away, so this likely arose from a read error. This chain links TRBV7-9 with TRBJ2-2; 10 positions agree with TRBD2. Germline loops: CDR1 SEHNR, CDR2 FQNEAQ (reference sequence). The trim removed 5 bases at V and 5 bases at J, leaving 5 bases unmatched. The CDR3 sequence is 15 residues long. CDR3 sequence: CASSTVLAGTGELFF. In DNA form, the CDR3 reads TGTGCCAGCAGCACGGTACTAGCGGGGACCGGGGAGCTGTTTTTT.

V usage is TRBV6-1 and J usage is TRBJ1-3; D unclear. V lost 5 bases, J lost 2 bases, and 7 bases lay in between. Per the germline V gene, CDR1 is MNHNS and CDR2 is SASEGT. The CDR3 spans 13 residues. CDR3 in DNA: TGTGCCAGCAGTACCTTTGCTGGAAACACCATATATTTT. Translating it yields CASSTFAGNTIYF.

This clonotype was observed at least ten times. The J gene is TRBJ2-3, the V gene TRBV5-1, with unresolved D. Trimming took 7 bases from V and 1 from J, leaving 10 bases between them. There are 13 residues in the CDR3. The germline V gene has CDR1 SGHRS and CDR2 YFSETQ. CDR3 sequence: CASRVQGTDTQYF. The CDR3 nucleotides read TGCGCCAGCCGCGTGCAGGGCACAGATACGCAGTATTTT.

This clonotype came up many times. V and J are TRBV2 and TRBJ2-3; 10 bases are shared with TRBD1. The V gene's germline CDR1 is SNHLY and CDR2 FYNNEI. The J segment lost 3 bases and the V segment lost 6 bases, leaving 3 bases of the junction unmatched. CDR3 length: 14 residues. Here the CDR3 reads CASSGQGGTDTQYF. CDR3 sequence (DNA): TGTGCCAGCAGCGGACAGGGGGGAACAGATACGCAGTATTTT.

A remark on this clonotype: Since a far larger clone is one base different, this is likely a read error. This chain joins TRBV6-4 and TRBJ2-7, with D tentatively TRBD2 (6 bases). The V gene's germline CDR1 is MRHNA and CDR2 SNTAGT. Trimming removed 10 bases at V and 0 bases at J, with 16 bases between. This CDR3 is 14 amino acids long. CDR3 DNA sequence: TGTGCCATCAGGGAAGCGGGCCTCTCCTACGAGCAGTACTTC. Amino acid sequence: CAIREAGLSYEQYF.

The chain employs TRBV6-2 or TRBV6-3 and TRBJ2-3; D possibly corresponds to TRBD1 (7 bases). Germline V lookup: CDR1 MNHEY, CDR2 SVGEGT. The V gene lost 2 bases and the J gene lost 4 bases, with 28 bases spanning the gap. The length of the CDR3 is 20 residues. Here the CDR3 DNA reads TGTGCCAGCAGTTACAGCAAGGGCGCCAGGGGGGTTGGGCAGCCAGATACGCAGTATTTT. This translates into CASSYSKGARGVGQPDTQYF.

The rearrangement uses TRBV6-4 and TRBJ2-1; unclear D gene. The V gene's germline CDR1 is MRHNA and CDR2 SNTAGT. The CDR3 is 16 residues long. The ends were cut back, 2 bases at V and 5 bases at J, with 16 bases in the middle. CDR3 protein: CASSDTGHDNHNEQFF. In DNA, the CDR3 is TGTGCCAGCAGTGACACCGGGCACGACAATCACAATGAGCAGTTCTTC.

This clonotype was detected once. For the CDR3, the DNA is TGTGCCAGCAGTCCTAATGTAGGTTCACCCCTCCACTTT. Its translation is CASSPNVGSPLHF. This sequence joins TRBV28 and TRBJ1-6, with D unresolved. This CDR3 has 13 amino acids. V dropped 5 bases and J dropped 9 bases, with 11 bases sitting between them. CDR1 and CDR2 from the germline V gene are MDHEN and SYDVKM.

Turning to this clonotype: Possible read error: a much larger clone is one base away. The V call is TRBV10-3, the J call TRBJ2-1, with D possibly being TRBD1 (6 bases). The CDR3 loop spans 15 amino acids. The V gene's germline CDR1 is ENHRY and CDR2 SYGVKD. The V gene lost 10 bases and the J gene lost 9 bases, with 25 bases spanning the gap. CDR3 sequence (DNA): TGTGCCACCCGAAGCCCGGTACAGGGTAGAGGTGAGCAGTTCTTC. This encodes CATRSPVQGRGEQFF.

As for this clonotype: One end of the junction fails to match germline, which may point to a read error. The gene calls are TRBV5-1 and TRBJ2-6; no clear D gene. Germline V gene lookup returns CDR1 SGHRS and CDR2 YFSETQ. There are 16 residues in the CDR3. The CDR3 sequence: CASSRVSGSWANVLTF. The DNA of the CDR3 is TGCGCCAGCAGCCGAGTGTCGGGCTCTTGGGCCAACGTCCTTACTTTC.

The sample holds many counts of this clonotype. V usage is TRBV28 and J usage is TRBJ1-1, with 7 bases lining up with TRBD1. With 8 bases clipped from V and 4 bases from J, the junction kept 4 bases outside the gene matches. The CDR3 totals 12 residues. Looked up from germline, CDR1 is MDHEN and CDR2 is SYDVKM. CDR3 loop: CASGQAGTEAFF. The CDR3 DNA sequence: TGTGCCAGCGGACAGGCGGGCACTGAAGCTTTCTTT.

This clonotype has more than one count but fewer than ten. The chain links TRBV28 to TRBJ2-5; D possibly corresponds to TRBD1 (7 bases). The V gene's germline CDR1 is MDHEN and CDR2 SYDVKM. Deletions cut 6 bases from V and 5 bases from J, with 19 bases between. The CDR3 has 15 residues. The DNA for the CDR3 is TGTGCCAGCAGCCGTAGGGGGGCCAGGGGGGAGACCCAGTACTTC. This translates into CASSRRGARGETQYF.

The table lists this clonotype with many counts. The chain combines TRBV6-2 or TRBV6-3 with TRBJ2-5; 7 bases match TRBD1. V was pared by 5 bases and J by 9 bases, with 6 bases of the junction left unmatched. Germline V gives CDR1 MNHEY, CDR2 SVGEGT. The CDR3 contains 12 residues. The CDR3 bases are TGTGCCAGCAGTCCACAGGGGTGGGCCCAGTACTTC. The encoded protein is CASSPQGWAQYF.

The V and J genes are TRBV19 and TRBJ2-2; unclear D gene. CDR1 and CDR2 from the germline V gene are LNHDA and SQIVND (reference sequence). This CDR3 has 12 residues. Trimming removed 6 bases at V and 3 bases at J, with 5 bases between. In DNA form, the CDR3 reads TGTGCCAGTAGGCTCGACACCGGGGAGCTGTTTTTT. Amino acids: CASRLDTGELFF. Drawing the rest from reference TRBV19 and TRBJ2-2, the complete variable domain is DGGITQSPKYLFRKEGQNVTLSCEQNLNHDAMYWYRQDPGQGLRLIYYSQIVNDFQKGDIAEGYSVSREKKESFPLTVTSAQKNPTAFYLCASRLDTGELFFGEGSRLTVL.

The CDR3 region has the DNA TGTGCCAGCAGCCGAGGGGACATATCCTACGAGCAGTACTTC. Protein: CASSRGDISYEQYF. The chain couples TRBV7-9 to TRBJ2-7; TRBD1 might be the D (6 bases). Trimming removed 5 bases from V and 1 base from J, with 12 bases in between. Germline V gene data show CDR1 as SEHNR and CDR2 as FQNEAQ (reference sequence). CDR3 length equals 14 residues. Complete variable domain (other parts from reference TRBV7-9 and TRBJ2-7): DTGVSQNPRHKITKRGQNVTFRCDPISEHNRLYWYRQTLGQGPEFLTYFQNEAQLEKSRLLSDRFSAERPKGSFSTLEIQRTEQGDSAMYLCASSRGDISYEQYFGPGTRLTVT.

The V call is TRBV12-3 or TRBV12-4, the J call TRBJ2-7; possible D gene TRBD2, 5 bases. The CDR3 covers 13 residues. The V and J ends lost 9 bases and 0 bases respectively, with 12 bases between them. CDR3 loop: CASGRVLSYEQYF. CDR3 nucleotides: TGTGCCAGTGGGCGGGTGCTCTCCTACGAGCAGTACTTC.

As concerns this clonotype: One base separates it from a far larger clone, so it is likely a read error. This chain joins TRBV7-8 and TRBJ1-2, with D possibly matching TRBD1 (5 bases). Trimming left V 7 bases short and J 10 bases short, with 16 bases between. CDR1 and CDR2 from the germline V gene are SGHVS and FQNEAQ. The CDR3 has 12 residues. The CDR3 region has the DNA TGTGCCAGCACGGAGGGGCCCCTTGTCTACACCTTC. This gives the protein CASTEGPLVYTF.

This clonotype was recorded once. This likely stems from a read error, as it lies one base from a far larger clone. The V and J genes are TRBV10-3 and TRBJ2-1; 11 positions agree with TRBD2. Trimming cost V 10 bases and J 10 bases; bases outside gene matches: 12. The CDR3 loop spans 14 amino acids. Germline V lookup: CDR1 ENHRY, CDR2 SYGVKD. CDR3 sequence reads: CATQPSGGTYEQFF. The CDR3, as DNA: TGTGCCACCCAACCTAGCGGGGGGACCTACGAGCAGTTCTTC.